One sample yielded the 25 T cell receptor beta chains listed below, sequenced in a study of cytotoxic CD8 clonotypes in ibrutinib-treated CLL. Sequencing was performed with immunoSEQ multiplex PCR; in TCRdb, only in-frame clones are kept and a portion is missing. The sample lists around 42,000 clones, over 50% occurring once. The sample here was PBMCs, taken after 24 months of ibrutinib treatment. The origin of the receptors is a human donor with chronic lymphocytic leukemia.

The J gene is TRBJ2-3, the V gene TRBV7-9, with TRBD1 matching over 8 bases. The CDR3 extends over 13 amino acids. Germline V gene sequence: CDR1 SEHNR, CDR2 FQNEAQ (reference sequence). Unmatched junction bases numbered 10, after V lost 7 bases and J lost 10 bases. The CDR3 DNA sequence: TGTGCCAGCACCTACAGGGGGGTGAAAGCGCAGTATTTT. Amino acids: CASTYRGVKAQYF.

This rearrangement joins TRBV7-9 to TRBJ2-7; 9 bases fit TRBD1. The germline CDR1 and CDR2 sequences are SEHNR and FQNEAQ (reference sequence). The J segment lost 5 bases and the V segment lost 5 bases, leaving 7 bases of the junction unmatched. The CDR3 loop spans 14 amino acids. In nucleotides, the CDR3 is TGTGCCAGCAGCCTTCGACAGGGGGAGGACGAGCAGTACTTC. This gives the protein CASSLRQGEDEQYF.

The J gene is TRBJ1-5, the V gene TRBV14; D is undetermined. The CDR3 loop spans 18 amino acids. The V and J ends lost 0 bases and 1 base respectively, with 16 bases between them. Germline CDR1 reads SGHDN; CDR2 reads FVKESK. DNA of the CDR3: TGTGCCAGCAGCCAAGAAGTCATGTCACTCGGGAGCAATCAGCCCCAGCATTTT. Translation: CASSQEVMSLGSNQPQHF.

This clone was detected many times. The rearrangement uses TRBV7-8 and TRBJ2-3; TRBD2 matches at 9 bases. The V and J ends lost 0 bases and 2 bases, in that order; junction bases with no gene match: 6. This CDR3 is 17 amino acids long. The V gene's germline CDR1 is SGHVS and CDR2 FQNEAQ. The CDR3 sequence: CASSLAGTSLLTDTQYF. Here the CDR3 DNA reads TGTGCCAGCAGCTTAGCCGGGACTAGCCTCCTCACAGATACGCAGTATTTT.

This chain joins TRBV4-1 and TRBJ1-6; the match to TRBD1 covers 9 bases. The CDR3 consists of 15 residues. J was trimmed by 9 bases and V by 1 base; bases with no gene match: 4. CDR1 is MGHRA, CDR2 YSYEKL, per germline. As DNA, the CDR3 is TGCGCCAGCAGCCAAGTGCAGACAGGGGGTTCACCCCTCCACTTT. It encodes CASSQVQTGGSPLHF.

The chain uses TRBV6-1 and TRBJ1-4, with TRBD1 matching over 9 bases. The CDR3 is 17 residues long. Trimming cost V 3 bases and J 7 bases; bases outside gene matches: 12. Germline V gene lookup returns CDR1 MNHNS and CDR2 SASEGT. CDR3 sequence: CASSEIPFQDRGEKLFF. The CDR3 region has the DNA TGTGCCAGCAGTGAGATCCCCTTTCAGGACAGGGGTGAAAAACTGTTTTTT.

J is TRBJ1-2 and V is TRBV7-3; 7 bases are shared with TRBD1. Germline CDR1 is SGHTA and CDR2 is FQGTGA. This CDR3 has 13 amino acids. V lost 5 bases to trimming and J lost 4 bases; unmatched junction nucleotides: 4. The chain's CDR3 is CASSRGDSYGYTF. CDR3 DNA sequence: TGTGCCAGCAGCCGCGGGGACAGCTATGGCTACACCTTC.

The chain uses TRBV6-1 and TRBJ2-3, with D possibly being TRBD2 (5 bases). Germline CDR1 reads MNHNS; CDR2 reads SASEGT. V dropped 6 bases and J dropped 4 bases, with 17 bases sitting between them. The CDR3 covers 15 residues. CDR3 sequence: CASRPFLPGADTQYF. CDR3 sequence (DNA): TGTGCCAGCAGGCCCTTTCTCCCCGGGGCAGATACGCAGTATTTT.

CDR3 sequence: CASSSRPHQPQHF. The CDR3 bases are TGTGCCAGCAGTTCCCGACCTCATCAGCCCCAGCATTTT. The V call is TRBV6-5, the J call TRBJ1-5; D is unclear. V was clipped by 4 bases and J by 5 bases, with 9 bases between them. This CDR3 region has 13 residues. CDR1 MNHEY and CDR2 SVGAGI come from the germline V gene.

V is TRBV25-1 and J is TRBJ2-5; 8 positions match TRBD1. J lost 3 bases, V lost 5 bases, and 8 bases had no gene match. CDR1 and CDR2 (germline): MGHDK, SYGVNS. The CDR3 is 15 amino acids. CDR3 bases: TGTGCCAGCAGTAGCCCGGACAGGGCCGAAGAGACCCAGTACTTC. Translation: CASSSPDRAEETQYF. The full variable domain, in which reference TRBV25-1 and TRBJ2-5 provide the parts outside the CDR3, is EADIYQTPRYLVIGTGKKITLECSQTMGHDKMYWYQQDPGMELHLIHYSYGVNSTEKGDLSSESTVSRIRTEHFPLTLESARPSHTSQYLCASSSPDRAEETQYFGPGTRLLVL.

This clone was counted a few times. This chain links TRBV5-1 with TRBJ2-7; 7 bases fit TRBD1. The J segment lost 2 bases and the V segment lost 4 bases, leaving 6 bases of the junction unmatched. The CDR3 covers 14 residues. In germline, CDR1 is SGHRS, CDR2 YFSETQ. The CDR3 loop is CASSAPGQPYEQYF. The CDR3 DNA reads as TGCGCCAGCAGCGCACCGGGACAGCCCTACGAGCAGTACTTC.

The chain links TRBV7-4 to TRBJ1-5, with 10 bases lining up with TRBD1. Trimming took 0 bases from V and 5 from J; bases not matched to a gene: 4. The CDR3 sequence is 16 residues long. The germline V gene has CDR1 SGHVT and CDR2 SQSDAQ. The CDR3: CASSLATGGIDQPQHF. For the CDR3, the DNA is TGTGCCAGCAGCTTAGCGACAGGGGGCATTGATCAGCCCCAGCATTTT.

This clone occurred many times. This chain connects TRBV5-6 to TRBJ1-2; TRBD1 might be the D (6 bases). The CDR3 covers 13 residues. Germline lookup yields CDR1 SGHDT and CDR2 YYEEEE. Trimming took 6 bases from V and 4 from J, leaving 13 bases between them. CDR3 nucleotide sequence: TGTGCCAGCAACCCAAGGGGGGGCTATGGCTACACCTTC. Protein: CASNPRGGYGYTF.

The chain couples TRBV10-3 to TRBJ1-1, with a tentative D call TRBD1 (5 bases). Germline CDR1 is ENHRY and CDR2 is SYGVKD. V was trimmed by 7 bases and J by 7 bases, leaving 16 bases between them. The length of the CDR3 is 13 residues. CDR3 protein: CAINKVLDSEAFF. CDR3 sequence (DNA): TGTGCCATCAATAAGGTCCTCGACAGTGAAGCTTTCTTT.

The V and J genes are TRBV30 and TRBJ1-2, with a possible D match to TRBD1 (5 bases). The V gene's germline CDR1 is GTSNPN and CDR2 SVGIG (reference sequence). The CDR3 has 15 residues. V was pared by 7 bases and J by 4 bases, with 22 bases between. The CDR3 spells CAFRPSGAWGYGYTF. The CDR3 coding sequence is TGTGCCTTCCGTCCTAGCGGGGCCTGGGGCTATGGCTACACCTTC.

This rearrangement joins TRBV27 to TRBJ2-2, with 10 bases that match TRBD2. CDR1 and CDR2 from the germline V gene are MNHEY and SMNVEV (reference sequence). The CDR3 loop spans 14 amino acids. The V segment lost 5 bases and the J segment 6 bases; nucleotides outside the gene matches: 3. The CDR3 reads CASSLAGVPGELFF. CDR3 sequence (DNA): TGTGCCAGCAGTCTAGCGGGAGTTCCCGGGGAGCTGTTTTTT.

This clone has just a few counts. The chain uses TRBV29-1 and TRBJ2-7, with 9 bases aligning to TRBD2. The CDR3 is made up of 13 amino acids. The V and J ends lost 4 bases and 3 bases, in that order; junction bases with no gene match: 4. In germline, CDR1 is SQVTM, CDR2 ANQGSEA. The CDR3: CSVGLAGHYEQYF. CDR3 coding DNA: TGCAGCGTTGGTCTAGCGGGACACTACGAGCAGTACTTC.

This sequence joins TRBV9 and TRBJ2-3; tentatively, D is TRBD1 or TRBD2 (5 bases each). CDR1 is SGDLS and CDR2 is YYNGEE in the germline V gene. V dropped 0 bases and J dropped 2 bases, with 7 bases sitting between them. There are 14 residues in the CDR3. This chain's CDR3 is CASSVGGITDTQYF. The CDR3 bases are TGTGCCAGCAGCGTAGGGGGGATCACAGATACGCAGTATTTT.

The chain recombines TRBV2 with TRBJ1-2, with 8 bases lining up with TRBD1. Germline CDR1 and CDR2: SNHLY and FYNNEI. This CDR3 contains 12 residues. V lost 9 bases, J lost 4 bases, and 4 bases stayed unmatched. This CDR3 is CASTTGGYGYTF. As DNA, the CDR3 is TGTGCCAGTACTACAGGGGGCTATGGCTACACCTTC. Full variable domain (remainder filled in from reference TRBV2 and TRBJ1-2): EPEVTQTPSHQVTQMGQEVILRCVPISNHLYFYWYRQILGQKVEFLVSFYNNEISEKSEIFDDQFSVERPDGSNFTLKIRSTKLEDSAMYFCASTTGGYGYTFGSGTRLTVV.

This chain uses TRBV9 with TRBJ2-2; 11 positions agree with TRBD2. Germline CDR1 SGDLS, CDR2 YYNGEE. The length of the CDR3 is 16 residues. V lost 4 bases to trimming and J lost 2 bases; unmatched junction nucleotides: 4. CDR3 sequence: CASSPGLAGNTGELFF. DNA for the CDR3: TGTGCCAGCAGCCCTGGACTAGCGGGTAACACCGGGGAGCTGTTTTTT.

J is TRBJ1-3 and V is TRBV18; no firm D call. CDR1 and CDR2 from the germline V gene are KGHSH and LQKENI. V lost 3 bases and J 2 bases, leaving 23 bases between the germline ends. This CDR3 comprises 19 residues. CDR3 in amino acids: CASSPTPVSEATTGNTIYF. The CDR3 nucleotides read TGTGCCAGCTCACCTACCCCGGTCTCCGAGGCCACAACTGGAAACACCATATATTTT.

The CDR3 region has the DNA TGCGCCAGCAGCTTGGGGGTCACTTACACTGAAGCTTTCTTT. Its translation is CASSLGVTYTEAFF. The chain is built from TRBV5-1 and TRBJ1-1; D call uncertain. Germline V lookup: CDR1 SGHRS, CDR2 YFSETQ. V gave up 0 bases and J gave up 3 bases, with 9 bases separating them. The CDR3 covers 14 residues.

The chain links TRBV5-4 to TRBJ2-5, with 8 bases matching TRBD2. Germline V gene data show CDR1 as SGHNT and CDR2 as YYREEE (reference sequence). V was pared by 2 bases and J by 2 bases, with 2 bases of the junction left unmatched. This CDR3 spans 14 amino acids. In nucleotides, the CDR3 is TGTGCCAGCAGCTTTAGCGGGGTACAAGAGACCCAGTACTTC. This gives the protein CASSFSGVQETQYF.

This clone was detected a few times. CDR3 DNA sequence: TGTGCCAGCAGTTACGGTATCAGTGTGGCACCCCTCCACTTT. This codes for CASSYGISVAPLHF. The chain couples TRBV6-6 to TRBJ1-6; D remains unclear. The germline gives CDR1 MNHNY, CDR2 SVGAGI (reference sequence). V dropped 2 bases and J dropped 11 bases, with 13 bases sitting between them. There are 14 residues in the CDR3.

This clone was observed a handful of times. V and J are TRBV19 and TRBJ2-2; the match to TRBD1 covers 7 bases. With 6 bases clipped from V and 0 bases from J, the junction kept 7 bases outside the gene matches. Per germline, CDR1 LNHDA and CDR2 SQIVND (reference sequence). The CDR3 sequence is 16 residues long. In nucleotides, the CDR3 is TGTGCCAGTAGGCCCAGGGGGACCTCGAACACCGGGGAGCTGTTTTTT. Protein product: CASRPRGTSNTGELFF. Full variable domain (rest looked up from reference TRBV19 and TRBJ2-2): DGGITQSPKYLFRKEGQNVTLSCEQNLNHDAMYWYRQDPGQGLRLIYYSQIVNDFQKGDIAEGYSVSREKKESFPLTVTSAQKNPTAFYLCASRPRGTSNTGELFFGEGSRLTVL.